These T cell receptor beta chains were read from a single sample in a study of human thymus T cells. Clones were read by immunoSEQ multiplex PCR, and TCRdb kept only the in-frame ones, dropping some. The sample lists tens of thousands of clones, 90% to 95% occurring once. Sequencing was done on a sample of thymus tissue. All receptors derive from a girl in the first two years of life with a congenital heart defect but otherwise immunologically healthy. The CDR3 runs from the conserved cysteine through the conserved F or W. Fields, in order: J gene, clone size, V gene, D gene, CDR3 protein, CDR3 DNA. The D gene is left open where the match is weak. Size is omitted from some rows. Given values are once, few, many or a class for expanded clones.

>TRBJ1-4|.|TRBV4-1|.
CASSQDLSQVTDRLEANEKLFF
TGCGCCAGCAGCCAAGATTTAAGTCAAGTAACAGACCGCTTAGAGGCTAATGAAAAACTGTTTTTT
>TRBJ2-7|.|TRBV19|.
CASSRGNRSYEQYF
TGTGCCAGTAGTAGAGGCAATAGGTCCTACGAGCAGTACTTC
>TRBJ2-7|.|TRBV10-1|TRBD2
CASRGTSGSLYEQYF
TGCGCCAGCAGAGGGACTAGCGGGAGTTTATACGAGCAGTACTTC
>TRBJ1-1|.|TRBV14|.
CASSQGSATEAFF
TGTGCCAGCAGCCAGGGTTCGGCCACTGAAGCTTTCTTT
>TRBJ2-1|.|TRBV7-3|TRBD1
CASSTGQVRDEQFF
TGTGCCAGCAGCACCGGACAGGTGCGGGATGAGCAGTTCTTC
>TRBJ2-7|.|TRBV19|.
CASSRTGYEQYF
TGTGCCAGTAGTAGAACAGGCTACGAGCAGTACTTC
>TRBJ2-1|.|TRBV5-4|TRBD2
CASSPRGLAVNNEQFF
TGTGCCAGCAGCCCCCGAGGACTAGCGGTTAACAATGAGCAGTTCTTC
>TRBJ1-5|.|TRBV4-2|TRBD1
CASSQGDRKEPQHF
TGTGCCAGCAGCCAAGGGGACAGAAAGGAGCCCCAGCATTTT
>TRBJ1-1|few|TRBV4-1|.
CASSPLLNTEAFF
TGCGCCAGCAGCCCACTCTTGAACACTGAAGCTTTCTTT
>TRBJ2-7|.|TRBV28|.
CASSLITDSYEQYF
TGTGCCAGCAGTTTAATAACAGATTCCTACGAGCAGTACTTC
>TRBJ1-4|.|TRBV19|.
CASSPFATNEKLFF
TGTGCCAGTAGCCCCTTTGCAACTAATGAAAAACTGTTTTTT
>TRBJ1-1|few|TRBV19|.
CASRGTRRRMNTEAFF
TGTGCCAGTAGGGGGACGAGGCGCCGGATGAACACTGAAGCTTTCTTT
>TRBJ2-7|.|TRBV5-4|.
CASSPGLAGGLVEQYF
TGTGCCAGCAGCCCTGGGCTGGCAGGGGGGTTGGTCGAGCAGTACTTC
>TRBJ1-2|.|TRBV7-8|.
CASSLGSSAGYTF
TGTGCCAGCAGCTTAGGTTCTTCGGCTGGCTACACCTTC
>TRBJ1-1|.|TRBV5-4|.
CASSSMRPPPRTALNTEAFF
TGTGCCAGCAGCTCCATGCGCCCCCCGCCGCGGACAGCTCTGAACACTGAAGCTTTCTTT
>TRBJ2-7|few|TRBV7-9|.
CASSLTPYEQYF
TGTGCCAGCAGCTTAACCCCCTACGAGCAGTACTTC
>TRBJ2-7|.|TRBV27|TRBD2
CASSLFQREIDEQYF
TGTGCCAGCAGTTTATTTCAGCGGGAGATCGACGAGCAGTACTTC
>TRBJ1-2|.|TRBV11-2|.
CASSLGQRYGYTF
TGTGCCAGCAGCTTAGGACAGCGCTATGGCTACACCTTC
>TRBJ2-5|.|TRBV18|.
CASSPGRQETQYF
TGTGCCAGCTCCCCCGGCCGCCAAGAGACCCAGTACTTC
>TRBJ1-2|.|TRBV5-4|.
CASSLGKEGGYTF
TGTGCCAGCAGCTTGGGAAAGGAGGGGGGCTACACCTTC
>TRBJ2-3|.|TRBV25-1|.
CASSEYLGARTDTQYF
TGTGCCAGCAGTGAATATCTGGGTGCCCGCACAGATACGCAGTATTTT
>TRBJ2-3|.|TRBV13|TRBD1
CASSPHRGRGWADTDTQYF
TGTGCCAGCAGCCCCCACAGGGGGCGCGGTTGGGCTGACACAGATACGCAGTATTTT
>TRBJ1-3|.|TRBV15|TRBD1
CATSRMDRFSGNTIYF
TGTGCCACCAGCAGAATGGACAGGTTCTCTGGAAACACCATATATTTT
>TRBJ2-2|.|TRBV19|TRBD2
CASSPKAGGGTGELFF
TGTGCCAGTAGTCCAAAAGCGGGAGGGGGGACCGGGGAGCTGTTTTTT
>TRBJ2-5|.|TRBV30|.
CAWSKEETQYF
TGTGCCTGGAGTAAAGAAGAGACCCAGTACTTC
>TRBJ2-3|once|TRBV4-1|TRBD2
CASRPSFSGSKEDTQYF
TGCGCCAGCAGACCCAGTTTTAGCGGGAGTAAGGAAGATACGCAGTATTTT
>TRBJ1-1|few|TRBV29-1|TRBD1
CSVHDRGHNTEAFF
TGCAGCGTGCACGACAGGGGACATAACACTGAAGCTTTCTTT
>TRBJ1-2|.|TRBV14|.
CASSRRGTAQPNYGYTF
TGTGCCAGCAGCCGTAGGGGTACGGCCCAACCTAACTATGGCTACACCTTC